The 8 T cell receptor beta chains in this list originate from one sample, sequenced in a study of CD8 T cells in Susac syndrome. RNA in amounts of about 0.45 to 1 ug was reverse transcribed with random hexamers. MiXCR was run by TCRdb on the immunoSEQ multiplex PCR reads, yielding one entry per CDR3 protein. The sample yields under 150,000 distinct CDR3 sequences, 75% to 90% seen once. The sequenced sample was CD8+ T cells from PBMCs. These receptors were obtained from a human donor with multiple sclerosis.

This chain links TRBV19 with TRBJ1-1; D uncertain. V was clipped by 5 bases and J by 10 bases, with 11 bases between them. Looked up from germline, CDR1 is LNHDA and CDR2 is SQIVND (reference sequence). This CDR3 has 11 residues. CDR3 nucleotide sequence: TGTGCCAGTAGTGGCGAGAGTCGAGCTTTCTTT. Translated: CASSGESRAFF.

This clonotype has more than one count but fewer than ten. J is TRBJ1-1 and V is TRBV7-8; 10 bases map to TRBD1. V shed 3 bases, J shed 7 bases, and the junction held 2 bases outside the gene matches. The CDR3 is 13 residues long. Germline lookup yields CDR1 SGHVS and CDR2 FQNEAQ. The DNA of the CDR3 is TGTGCCAGCAGCTTGGACAGGGGGGATGAAGCTTTCTTT. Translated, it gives CASSLDRGDEAFF.

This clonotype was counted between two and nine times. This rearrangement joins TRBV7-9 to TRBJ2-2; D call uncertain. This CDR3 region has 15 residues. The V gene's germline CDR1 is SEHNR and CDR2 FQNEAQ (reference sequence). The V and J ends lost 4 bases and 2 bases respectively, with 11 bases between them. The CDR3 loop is CASSYWAQNTGELFF. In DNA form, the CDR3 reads TGTGCCAGCAGCTACTGGGCCCAAAACACCGGGGAGCTGTTTTTT.

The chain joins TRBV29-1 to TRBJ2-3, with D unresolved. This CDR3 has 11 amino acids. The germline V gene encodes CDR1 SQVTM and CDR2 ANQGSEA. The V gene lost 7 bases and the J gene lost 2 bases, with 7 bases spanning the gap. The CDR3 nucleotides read TGCAGCGGAAGCGCCACAGATACGCAGTATTTT. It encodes CSGSATDTQYF.

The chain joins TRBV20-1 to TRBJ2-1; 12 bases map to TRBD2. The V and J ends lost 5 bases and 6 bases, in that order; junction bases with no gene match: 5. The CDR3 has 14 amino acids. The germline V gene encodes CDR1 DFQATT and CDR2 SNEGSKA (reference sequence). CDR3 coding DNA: TGCAGTGCTTGGACTAGCGGGGCCTCCAATGAGCAGTTCTTC. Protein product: CSAWTSGASNEQFF.

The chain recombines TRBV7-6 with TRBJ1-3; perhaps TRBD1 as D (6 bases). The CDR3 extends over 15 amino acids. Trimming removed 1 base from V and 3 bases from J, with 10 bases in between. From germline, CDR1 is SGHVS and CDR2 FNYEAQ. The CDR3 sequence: CASSLGPGVGNTIYF. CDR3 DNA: TGTGCCAGCAGCTTAGGCCCAGGGGTTGGAAACACCATATATTTT.

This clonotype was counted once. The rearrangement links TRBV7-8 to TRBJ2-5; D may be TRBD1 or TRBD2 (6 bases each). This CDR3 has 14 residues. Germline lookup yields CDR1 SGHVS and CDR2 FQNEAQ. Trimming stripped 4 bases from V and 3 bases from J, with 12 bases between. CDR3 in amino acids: CASSSGGIEETQYF. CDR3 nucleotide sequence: TGTGCCAGCAGCTCCGGGGGCATAGAAGAGACCCAGTACTTC.

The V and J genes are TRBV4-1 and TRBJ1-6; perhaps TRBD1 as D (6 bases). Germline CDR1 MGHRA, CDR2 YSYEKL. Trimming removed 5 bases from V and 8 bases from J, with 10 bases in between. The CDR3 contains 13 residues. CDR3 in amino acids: CASSSSGDSPLHF. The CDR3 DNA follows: TGCGCCAGCAGCAGTTCAGGGGATTCACCCCTCCACTTT.